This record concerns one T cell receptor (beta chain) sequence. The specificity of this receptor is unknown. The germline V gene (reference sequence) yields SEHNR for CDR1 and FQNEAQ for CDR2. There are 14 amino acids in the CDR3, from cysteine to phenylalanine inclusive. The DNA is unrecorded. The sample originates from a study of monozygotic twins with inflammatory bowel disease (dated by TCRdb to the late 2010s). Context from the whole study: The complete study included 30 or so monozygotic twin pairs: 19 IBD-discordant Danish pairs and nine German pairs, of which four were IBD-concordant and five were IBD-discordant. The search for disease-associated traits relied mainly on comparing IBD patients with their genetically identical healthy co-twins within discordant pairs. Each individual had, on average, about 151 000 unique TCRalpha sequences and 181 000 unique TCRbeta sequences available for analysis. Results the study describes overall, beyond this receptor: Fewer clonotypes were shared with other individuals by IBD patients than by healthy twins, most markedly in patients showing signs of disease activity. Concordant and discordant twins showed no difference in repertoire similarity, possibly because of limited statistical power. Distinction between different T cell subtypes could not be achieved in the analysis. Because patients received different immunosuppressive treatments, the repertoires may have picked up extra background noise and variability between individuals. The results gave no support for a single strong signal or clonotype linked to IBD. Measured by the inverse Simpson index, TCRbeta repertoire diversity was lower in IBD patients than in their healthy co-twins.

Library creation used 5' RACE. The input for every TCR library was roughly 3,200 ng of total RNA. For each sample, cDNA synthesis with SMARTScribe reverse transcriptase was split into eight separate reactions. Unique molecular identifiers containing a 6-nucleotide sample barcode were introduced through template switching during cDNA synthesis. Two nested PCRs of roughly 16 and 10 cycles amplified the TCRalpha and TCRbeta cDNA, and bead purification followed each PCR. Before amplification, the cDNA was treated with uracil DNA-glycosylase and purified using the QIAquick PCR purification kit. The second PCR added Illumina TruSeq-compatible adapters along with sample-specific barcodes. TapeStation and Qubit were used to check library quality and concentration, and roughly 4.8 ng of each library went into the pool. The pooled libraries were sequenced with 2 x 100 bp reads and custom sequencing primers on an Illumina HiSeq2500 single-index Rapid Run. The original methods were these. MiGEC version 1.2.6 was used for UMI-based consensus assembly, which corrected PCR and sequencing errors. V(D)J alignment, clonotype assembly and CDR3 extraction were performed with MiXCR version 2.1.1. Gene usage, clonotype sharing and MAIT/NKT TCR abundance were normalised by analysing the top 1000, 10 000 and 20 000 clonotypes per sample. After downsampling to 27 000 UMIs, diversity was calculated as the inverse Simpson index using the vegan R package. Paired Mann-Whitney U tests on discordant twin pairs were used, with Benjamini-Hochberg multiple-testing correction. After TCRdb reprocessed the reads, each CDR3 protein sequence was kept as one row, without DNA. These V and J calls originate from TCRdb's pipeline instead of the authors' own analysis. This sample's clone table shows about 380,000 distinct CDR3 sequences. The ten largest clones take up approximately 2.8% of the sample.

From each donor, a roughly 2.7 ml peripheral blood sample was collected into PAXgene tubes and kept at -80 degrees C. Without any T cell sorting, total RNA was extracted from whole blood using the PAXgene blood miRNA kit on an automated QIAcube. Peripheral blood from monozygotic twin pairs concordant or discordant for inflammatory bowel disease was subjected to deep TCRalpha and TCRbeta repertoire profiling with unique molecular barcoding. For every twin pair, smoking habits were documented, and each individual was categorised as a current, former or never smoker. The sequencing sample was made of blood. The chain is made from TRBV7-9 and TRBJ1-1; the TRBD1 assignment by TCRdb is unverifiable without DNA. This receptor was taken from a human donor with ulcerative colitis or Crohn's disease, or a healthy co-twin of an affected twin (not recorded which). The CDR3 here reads CASSFTGVGTEAFF.